The rows below give T cell receptor beta chains drawn from one sample of a study of T cell responses to AZD1222 COVID-19 vaccine. Repertoires were generated with immunoSEQ multiplex PCR, while TCRdb's copy carries only in-frame clones and drops some. The repertoire has roughly 100,000 clones, 90% to 95% of them found once; the top ten carry about 2.2%. The sample in question was peripheral blood, obtained on day 0 of AZD1222 vaccination. The receptors were sampled from an adult in good health. The CDR3 runs from the conserved cysteine through the conserved F or W. D genes are given only for firm matches.

>TRBD1|TRBV27|TRBJ1-3
CASRTWRQGAGNTIYF
>NA|TRBV11-3|TRBJ1-6
CASSPIPRDNSPLHF
>NA|TRBV7-2|TRBJ2-1
CASSAYGKHNEQFF
>TRBD1|TRBV25-1|TRBJ1-1
CASSGQGATEAFF
>NA|TRBV19|TRBJ1-2
CASRDPTDPGYTF
>NA|TRBV29-1|TRBJ1-2
CSAGANYGYTF
>TRBD2|TRBV5-1|TRBJ2-4
CASSLISGGGAPNIQYF
>TRBD1|TRBV19|TRBJ2-7
CASSQAGGSYEQYF
>NA|TRBV5-1|TRBJ1-1
CASSSPTMNTEAFF
>NA|TRBV6-5|TRBJ2-7
CASARGGGEQYF
>NA|TRBV3-1/TRBV3-2|TRBJ1-4
CASSEGGKLFF
>NA|TRBV2|TRBJ1-4
CASREEGVEGEKLFF